This entry features one TCR beta chain sequence. The data derive from a study of OX40 agonist ivuxolimab in advanced cancers. From germline, CDR1 is MNHNY and CDR2 SVGAGI (reference sequence). Trimming shortened V by 0 bases and J by 6 bases, and 11 bases separated the two germline ends. The CDR3 runs to 14 residues. The protocol was immunoSEQ multiplex PCR, while the TCRdb copy is restricted to in-frame clones and leaves out a portion. The repertoire includes 30,000 or so clones, 65% to 85% of them detected once, and more than 14% sits in the top ten. The chain couples TRBV6-6 to TRBJ1-2, with a tentative D call TRBD1 (5 bases). This receptor was identified in an adult with an advanced solid tumor such as melanoma, head and neck, liver or kidney cancer. The material was CD4+ or CD8+ T cells sorted from blood, obtained in a trial of the OX40 agonist ivuxolimab. DNA for the CDR3: TGTGCCAGCAGTTACTCGGCAGGGTGGGATGGCTACACCTTC. It is translated as CASSYSAGWDGYTF.